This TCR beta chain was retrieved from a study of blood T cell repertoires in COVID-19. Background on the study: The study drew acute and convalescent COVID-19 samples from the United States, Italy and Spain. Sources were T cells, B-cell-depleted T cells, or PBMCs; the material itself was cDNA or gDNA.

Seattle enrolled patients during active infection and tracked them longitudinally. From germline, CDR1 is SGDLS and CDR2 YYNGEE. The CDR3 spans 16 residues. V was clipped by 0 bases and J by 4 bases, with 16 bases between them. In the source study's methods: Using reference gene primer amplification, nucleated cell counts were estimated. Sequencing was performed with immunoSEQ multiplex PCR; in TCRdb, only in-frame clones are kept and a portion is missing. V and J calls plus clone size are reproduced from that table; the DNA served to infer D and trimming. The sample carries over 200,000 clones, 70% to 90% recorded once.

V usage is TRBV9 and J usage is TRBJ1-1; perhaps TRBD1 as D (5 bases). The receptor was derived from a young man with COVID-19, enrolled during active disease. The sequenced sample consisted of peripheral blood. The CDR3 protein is CASSVGGEGRGTEAFF. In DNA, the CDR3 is TGTGCCAGCAGCGTAGGCGGGGAGGGGAGGGGCACTGAAGCTTTCTTT.